The clone carrying this T cell receptor (beta chain) was seen repeatedly, ten times or more. From approximately 430 ng of RNA, a library with molecular barcoded alpha/delta and beta/gamma adaptors was made. Via MiXCR, TCRdb re-called the reads, giving one row per CDR3 protein. The sample holds about 39,000 distinct CDR3 sequences, 14% seen once. This CDR3 region has 17 residues. Germline V gene sequence: CDR1 MNHNS, CDR2 SASEGT. V was cut by 0 bases and J by 11 bases, with 23 bases left in between. This specimen belongs to a study of read filtering for tumor transcriptome and immune sequencing. The sample was a population of CD138-negative cells sorted from bone marrow. The chain recombines TRBV6-1 with TRBJ2-1, with a tentative D call TRBD2 (6 bases). The TCR originated in a donor aged 40 or older with multiple myeloma. The CDR3 protein is CASSEAGGSSSYTQQFF. The CDR3 bases are TGTGCCAGCAGTGAAGCGGGGGGAAGCAGCTCCTACACTCAGCAGTTCTTC.